This T cell receptor (beta chain) was sequenced in a study of CD8+CD57+ T cells in acquired aplastic anemia. About the study: The DNA of sorted CD4+ and CD8+ cells averaged roughly 3.2 ug. Findings and caveats of the study: Fewer than 35 shared CD8+ CDR3s appeared highly expressed within patients' immunodominant clones. Statistical testing detected no significant gap in CD8+ Simpson's diversity between patients and controls.

This clonotype has just a few counts. Its antigen is undetermined. The template used for profiling TCR beta VDJ and CDR3 was genomic DNA. TCRdb analysed the reads with MiXCR anew, one entry per CDR3 protein. Here the sample spans around 190,000 distinct CDR3 sequences, over 55% being singletons. Looked up from germline, CDR1 is SSHAT and CDR2 is FNYEAQ (reference sequence). This CDR3 has 15 amino acids. With V trimmed by 1 base and J by 8 bases, 7 bases remained unmatched. Sequencing was carried out using sorted CD4+, CD8+, or CD8+CD57+ T cells (not recorded which) from PBMCs. This receptor was obtained from a human donor in good health. V gene TRBV7-7 combines with J gene TRBJ2-1; 8 bases align to TRBD2. CDR3 region: CASSLGGGRNDEQFF. The CDR3 DNA is TGTGCCAGCAGCTTAGGGGGCGGGAGGAACGATGAGCAGTTCTTC.